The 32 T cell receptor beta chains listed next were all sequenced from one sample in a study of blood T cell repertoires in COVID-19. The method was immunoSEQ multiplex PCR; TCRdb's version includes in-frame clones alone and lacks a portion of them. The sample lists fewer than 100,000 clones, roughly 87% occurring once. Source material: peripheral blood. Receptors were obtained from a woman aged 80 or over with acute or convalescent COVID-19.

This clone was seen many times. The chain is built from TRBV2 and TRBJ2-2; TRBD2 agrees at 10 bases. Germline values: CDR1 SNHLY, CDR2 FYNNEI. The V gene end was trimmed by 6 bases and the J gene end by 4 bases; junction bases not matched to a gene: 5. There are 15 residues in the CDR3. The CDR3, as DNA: TGTGCCAGCAGACTAGCGGGGAGTCTCACCGGGGAGCTGTTTTTT. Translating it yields CASRLAGSLTGELFF. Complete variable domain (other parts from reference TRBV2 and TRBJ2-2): EPEVTQTPSHQVTQMGQEVILRCVPISNHLYFYWYRQILGQKVEFLVSFYNNEISEKSEIFDDQFSVERPDGSNFTLKIRSTKLEDSAMYFCASRLAGSLTGELFFGEGSRLTVL.

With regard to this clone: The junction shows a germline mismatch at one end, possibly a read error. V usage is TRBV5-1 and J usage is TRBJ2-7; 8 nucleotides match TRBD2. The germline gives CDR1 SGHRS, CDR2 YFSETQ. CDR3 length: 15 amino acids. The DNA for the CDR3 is TGCGCCAGCAGCCCTCTCAGCGGGAGCTCCAACGAGCAGTACTTC. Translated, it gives CASSPLSGSSNEQYF.

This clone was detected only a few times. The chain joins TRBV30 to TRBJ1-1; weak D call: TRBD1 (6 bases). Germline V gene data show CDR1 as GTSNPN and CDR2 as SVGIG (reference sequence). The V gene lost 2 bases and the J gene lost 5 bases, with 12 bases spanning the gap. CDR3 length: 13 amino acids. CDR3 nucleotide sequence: TGTGCCTGGAGTAGGGGGAAAGGAACTGAAGCTTTCTTT. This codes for CAWSRGKGTEAFF.

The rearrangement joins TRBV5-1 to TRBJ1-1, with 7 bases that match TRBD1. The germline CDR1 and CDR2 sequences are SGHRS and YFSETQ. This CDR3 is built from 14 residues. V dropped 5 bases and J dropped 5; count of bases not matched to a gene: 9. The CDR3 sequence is CASSVNRGGTEAFF. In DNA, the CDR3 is TGCGCCAGCAGTGTGAACAGGGGAGGAACTGAAGCTTTCTTT.

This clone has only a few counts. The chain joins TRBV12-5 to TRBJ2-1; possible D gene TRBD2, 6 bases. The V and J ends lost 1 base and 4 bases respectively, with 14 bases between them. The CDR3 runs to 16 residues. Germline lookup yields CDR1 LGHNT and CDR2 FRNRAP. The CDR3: CASGLARRGWYNEQFF. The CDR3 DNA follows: TGTGCTAGTGGTTTGGCCCGGAGGGGCTGGTACAATGAGCAGTTCTTC.

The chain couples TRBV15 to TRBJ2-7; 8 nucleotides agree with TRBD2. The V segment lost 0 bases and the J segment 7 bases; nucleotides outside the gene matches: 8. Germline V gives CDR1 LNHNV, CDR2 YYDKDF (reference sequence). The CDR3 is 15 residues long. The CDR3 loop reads CATSRDQGLAGEQYF. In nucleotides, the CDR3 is TGTGCCACCAGCAGAGACCAAGGACTAGCAGGGGAGCAGTACTTC.

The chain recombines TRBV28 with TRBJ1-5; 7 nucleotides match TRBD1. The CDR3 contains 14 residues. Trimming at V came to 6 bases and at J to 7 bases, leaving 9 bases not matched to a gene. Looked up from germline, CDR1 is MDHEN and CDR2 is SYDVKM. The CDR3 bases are TGTGCCAGCAGCCCTACACAGGGGAGCCAGCCCCAGCATTTT. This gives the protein CASSPTQGSQPQHF. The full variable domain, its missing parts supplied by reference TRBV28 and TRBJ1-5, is DVKVTQSSRYLVKRTGEKVFLECVQDMDHENMFWYRQDPGLGLRLIYFSYDVKMKEKGDIPEGYSVSREKKERFSLILESASTNQTSMYLCASSPTQGSQPQHFGDGTRLSIL.

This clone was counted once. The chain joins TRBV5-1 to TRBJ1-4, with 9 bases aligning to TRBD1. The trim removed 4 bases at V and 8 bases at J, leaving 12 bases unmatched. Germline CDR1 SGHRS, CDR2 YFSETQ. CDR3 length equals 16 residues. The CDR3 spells CASSRDTGTGSEKLFF. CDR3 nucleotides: TGCGCCAGCAGCCGAGACACCGGGACAGGGAGCGAAAAACTGTTTTTT.

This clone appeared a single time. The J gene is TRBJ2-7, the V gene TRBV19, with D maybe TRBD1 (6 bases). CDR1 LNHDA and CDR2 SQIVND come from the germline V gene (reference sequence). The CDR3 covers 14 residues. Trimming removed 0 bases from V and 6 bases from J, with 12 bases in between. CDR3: CASSIEGTPIEQYF. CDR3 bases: TGTGCCAGTAGTATAGAAGGGACACCCATCGAGCAGTACTTC.

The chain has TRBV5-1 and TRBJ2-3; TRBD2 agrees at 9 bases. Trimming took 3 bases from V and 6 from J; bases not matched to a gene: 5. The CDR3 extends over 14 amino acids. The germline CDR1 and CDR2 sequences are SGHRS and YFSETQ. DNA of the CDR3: TGCGCCAGCAGCTCCCGTAGCGGGGGTGATACGCAGTATTTT. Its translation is CASSSRSGGDTQYF.

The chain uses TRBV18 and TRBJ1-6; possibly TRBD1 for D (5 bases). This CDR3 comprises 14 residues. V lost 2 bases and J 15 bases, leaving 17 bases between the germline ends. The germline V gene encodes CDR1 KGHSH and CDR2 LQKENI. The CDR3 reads CASSPAGDGRGLHF. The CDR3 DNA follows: TGTGCCAGCTCACCAGCGGGGGACGGCCGGGGCCTCCACTTT.

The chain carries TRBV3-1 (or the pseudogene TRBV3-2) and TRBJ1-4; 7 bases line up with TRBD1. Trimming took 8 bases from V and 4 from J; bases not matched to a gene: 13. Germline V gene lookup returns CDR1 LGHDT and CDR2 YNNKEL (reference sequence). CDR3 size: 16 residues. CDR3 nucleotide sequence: TGTGCCAGCGCGAAGGCCGGGACAGCAGTTAATGAAAAACTGTTTTTT. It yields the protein CASAKAGTAVNEKLFF.

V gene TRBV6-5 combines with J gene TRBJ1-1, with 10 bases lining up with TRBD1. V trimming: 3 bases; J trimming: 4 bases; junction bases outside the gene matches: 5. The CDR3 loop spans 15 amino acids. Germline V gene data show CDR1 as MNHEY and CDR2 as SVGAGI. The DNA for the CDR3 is TGTGCCAGCAGTTATTCTGACAGGGGGCTCACTGAAGCTTTCTTT. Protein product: CASSYSDRGLTEAFF.

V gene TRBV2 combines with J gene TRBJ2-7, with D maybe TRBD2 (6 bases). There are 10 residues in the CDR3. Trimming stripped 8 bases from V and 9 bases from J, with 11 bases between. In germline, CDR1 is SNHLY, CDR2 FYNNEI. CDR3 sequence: CASPPGGQYF. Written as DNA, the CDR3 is TGTGCCAGCCCCCCCGGGGGGCAGTACTTC.

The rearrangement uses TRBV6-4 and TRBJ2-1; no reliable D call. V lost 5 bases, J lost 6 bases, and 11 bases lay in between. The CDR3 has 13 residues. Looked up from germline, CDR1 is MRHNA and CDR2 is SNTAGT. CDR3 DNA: TGTGCCAGCAGTTCGTCCCCGGGCAATGAGCAGTTCTTC. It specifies CASSSSPGNEQFF.

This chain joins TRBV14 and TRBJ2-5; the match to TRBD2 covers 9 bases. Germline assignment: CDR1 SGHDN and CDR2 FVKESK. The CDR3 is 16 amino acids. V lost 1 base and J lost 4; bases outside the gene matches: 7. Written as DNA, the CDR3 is TGTGCCAGCAGCCAAGTAAGCGGGAGGACTGTAGAGACCCAGTACTTC. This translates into CASSQVSGRTVETQYF.

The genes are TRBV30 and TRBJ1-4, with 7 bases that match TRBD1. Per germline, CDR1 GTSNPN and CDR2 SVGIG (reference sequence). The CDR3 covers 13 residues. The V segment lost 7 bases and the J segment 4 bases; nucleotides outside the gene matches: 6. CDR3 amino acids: CALSTGDNEKLFF. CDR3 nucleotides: TGTGCCTTATCTACAGGGGATAATGAAAAACTGTTTTTT.

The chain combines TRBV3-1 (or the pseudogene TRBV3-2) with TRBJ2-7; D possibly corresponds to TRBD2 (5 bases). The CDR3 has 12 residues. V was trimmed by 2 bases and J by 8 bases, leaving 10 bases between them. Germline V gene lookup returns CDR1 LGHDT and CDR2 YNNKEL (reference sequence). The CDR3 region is CASSQRGNQQYF. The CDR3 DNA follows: TGTGCCAGCAGCCAACGAGGGAACCAGCAGTACTTC.

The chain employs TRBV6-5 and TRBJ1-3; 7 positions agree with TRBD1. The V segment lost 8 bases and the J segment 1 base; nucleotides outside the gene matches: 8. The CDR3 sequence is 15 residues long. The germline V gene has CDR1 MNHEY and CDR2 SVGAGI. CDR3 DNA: TGTGCCAGCGCGCCCAGGGGGGTGTCTGGAAACACCATATATTTT. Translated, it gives CASAPRGVSGNTIYF.

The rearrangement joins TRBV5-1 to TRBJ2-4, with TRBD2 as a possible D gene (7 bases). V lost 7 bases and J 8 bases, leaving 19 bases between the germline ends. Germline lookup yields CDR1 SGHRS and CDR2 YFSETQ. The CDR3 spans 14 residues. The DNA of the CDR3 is TGCGCCAGCCACACAGGGAGGGGCGGAGACATTCAGTACTTC. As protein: CASHTGRGGDIQYF.

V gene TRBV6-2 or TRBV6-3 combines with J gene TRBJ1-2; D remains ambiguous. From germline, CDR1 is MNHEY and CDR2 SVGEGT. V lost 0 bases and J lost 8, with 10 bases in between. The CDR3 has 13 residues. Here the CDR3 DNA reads TGTGCCAGCAGTTACTCGTCTAGAGGAGGCTACACCTTC. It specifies CASSYSSRGGYTF.

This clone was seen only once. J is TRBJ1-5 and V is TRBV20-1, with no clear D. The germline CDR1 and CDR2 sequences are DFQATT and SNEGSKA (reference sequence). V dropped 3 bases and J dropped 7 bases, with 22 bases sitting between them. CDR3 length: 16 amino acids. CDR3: CSASDPFVPERQPQHF. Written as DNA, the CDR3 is TGCAGTGCTAGTGATCCCTTCGTACCTGAGCGGCAGCCCCAGCATTTT.

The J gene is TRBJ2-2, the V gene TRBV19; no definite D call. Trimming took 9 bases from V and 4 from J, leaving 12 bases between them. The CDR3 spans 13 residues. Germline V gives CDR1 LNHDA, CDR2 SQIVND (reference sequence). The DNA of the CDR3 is TGTGCCAGCAGGCGTCTCGTCACCGGGGAGCTGTTTTTT. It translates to CASRRLVTGELFF.

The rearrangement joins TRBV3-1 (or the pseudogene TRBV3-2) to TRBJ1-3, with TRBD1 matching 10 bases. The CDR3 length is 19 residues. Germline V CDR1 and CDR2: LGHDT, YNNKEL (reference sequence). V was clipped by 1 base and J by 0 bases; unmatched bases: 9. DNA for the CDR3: TGTGCCAGCAGCCAAGTCCTAGGGACAGGGGCGAGCTCTGGAAACACCATATATTTT. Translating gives CASSQVLGTGASSGNTIYF.

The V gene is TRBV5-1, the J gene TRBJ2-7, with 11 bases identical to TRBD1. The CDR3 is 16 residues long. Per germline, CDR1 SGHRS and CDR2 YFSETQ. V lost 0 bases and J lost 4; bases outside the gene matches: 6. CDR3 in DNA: TGCGCCAGCAGCTTGGACCCGGGACAGGGGGTTTACGAGCAGTACTTC. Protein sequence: CASSLDPGQGVYEQYF.

CDR3 nucleotides: TGTGCCTGGAGGTACTCCGGGGAAACAACAGCCGCTTTCTTT. It specifies CAWRYSGETTAAFF. The rearrangement joins TRBV30 to TRBJ1-1, with D hard to call. From germline, CDR1 is GTSNPN and CDR2 SVGIG (reference sequence). V gave up 3 bases and J gave up 11 bases, with 22 bases separating them. The CDR3 is 14 residues long.

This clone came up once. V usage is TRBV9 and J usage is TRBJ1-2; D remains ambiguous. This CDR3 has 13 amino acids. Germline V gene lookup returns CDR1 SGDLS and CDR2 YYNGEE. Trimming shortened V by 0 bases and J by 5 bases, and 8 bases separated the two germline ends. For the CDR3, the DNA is TGTGCCAGCAGCGTAGACAGAAGATATGGCTACACCTTC. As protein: CASSVDRRYGYTF.

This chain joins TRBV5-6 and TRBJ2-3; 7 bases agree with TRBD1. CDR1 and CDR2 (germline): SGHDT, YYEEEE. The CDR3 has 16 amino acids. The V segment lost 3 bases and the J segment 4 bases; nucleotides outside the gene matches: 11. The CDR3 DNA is TGTGCCAGCAGCTCTAACAGGGGCTTTATGCCAGATACGCAGTATTTT. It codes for CASSSNRGFMPDTQYF.

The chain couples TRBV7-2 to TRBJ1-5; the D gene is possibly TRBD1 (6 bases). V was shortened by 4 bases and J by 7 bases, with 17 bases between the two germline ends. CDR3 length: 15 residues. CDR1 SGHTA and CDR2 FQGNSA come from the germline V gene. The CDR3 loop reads CASSSTGSPPQPQHF. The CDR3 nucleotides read TGTGCCAGCAGCTCGACAGGTTCCCCCCCCCAGCCCCAGCATTTT. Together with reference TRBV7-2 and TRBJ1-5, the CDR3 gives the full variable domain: GAGVSQSPSNKVTEKGKDVELRCDPISGHTALYWYRQSLGQGLEFLIYFQGNSAPDKSGLPSDRFSAERTGGSVSTLTIQRTQQEDSAVYLCASSSTGSPPQPQHFGDGTRLSIL.

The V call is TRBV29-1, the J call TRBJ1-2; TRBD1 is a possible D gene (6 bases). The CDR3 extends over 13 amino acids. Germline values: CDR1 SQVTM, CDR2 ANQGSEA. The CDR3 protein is CSVLGDKGNGYTF. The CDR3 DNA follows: TGCAGTGTCCTTGGGGACAAAGGGAATGGCTACACCTTC.

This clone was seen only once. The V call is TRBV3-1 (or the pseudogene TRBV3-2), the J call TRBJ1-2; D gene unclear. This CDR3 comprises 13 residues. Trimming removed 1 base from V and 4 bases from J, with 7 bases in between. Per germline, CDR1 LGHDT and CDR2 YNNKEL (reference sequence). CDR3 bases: TGTGCCAGCAGCCAAGGAGCACTCTATGGCTACACCTTC. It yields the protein CASSQGALYGYTF.

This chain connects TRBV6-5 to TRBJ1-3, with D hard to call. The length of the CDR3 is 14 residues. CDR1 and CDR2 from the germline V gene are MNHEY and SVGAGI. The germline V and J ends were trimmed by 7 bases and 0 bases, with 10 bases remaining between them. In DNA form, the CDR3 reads TGTGCCAGCAAAACAGATCGCTCTGGAAACACCATATATTTT. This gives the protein CASKTDRSGNTIYF.